These 18 T cell receptor beta chains came from one sample sequenced in a study of beta chain features in type 1 diabetes. Which antigens these TCRs recognize remains unknown. Study-wide results and limits: There was a moderate but significant shortening of TCRB CDR3s in all four CD4+ subsets of Type 1 diabetes patients.

Sequencing targeted expressed TCRB transcripts, as all isolated RNA had been reverse transcribed. Sequenced by immunoSEQ multiplex PCR; TCRdb stores in-frame clones only, minus some. The sample holds 400,000 or so clones, roughly a tenth seen once. What was sequenced was central memory CD4+ T cells from blood. These receptors originate from a man under 40 with type 1 diabetes.

This clone was counted between two and nine times. The chain joins TRBV18 to TRBJ1-2; 12 nucleotides line up with TRBD1. The length of the CDR3 is 18 residues. The junction had 11 bases not matched to a gene; V was cut back by 4 bases and J by 2 bases. Germline CDR1 is KGHSH and CDR2 is LQKENI. The CDR3 sequence: CASSLDPGQGASNYGYTF. The DNA for the CDR3 is TGTGCCAGCTCACTAGATCCGGGACAGGGGGCCTCCAACTATGGCTACACCTTC.

CDR3 coding DNA: TGTGCCTGGACCGGACAGGGAATAGACACCGGGGAGCTGTTTTTT. Protein sequence: CAWTGQGIDTGELFF. V usage is TRBV30 and J usage is TRBJ2-2, with TRBD1 matching over 8 bases. Per the germline V gene, CDR1 is GTSNPN and CDR2 is SVGIG (reference sequence). V shed 4 bases, J shed 3 bases, and the junction held 7 bases outside the gene matches. This CDR3 is 15 amino acids long.

The chain couples TRBV6-6 to TRBJ1-1; 8 bases are shared with TRBD1. V lost 6 bases and J lost 5; bases outside the gene matches: 11. Per germline, CDR1 MNHNY and CDR2 SVGAGI (reference sequence). The CDR3 extends over 15 amino acids. CDR3 in amino acids: CASRGETGVETEAFF. The CDR3 coding sequence is TGTGCCAGCAGGGGGGAGACAGGGGTGGAAACTGAAGCTTTCTTT.

This clone was seen more than once but under ten times. This sequence joins TRBV2 and TRBJ2-1; D is ambiguous. The CDR3 is 13 amino acids. Germline values: CDR1 SNHLY, CDR2 FYNNEI. V was pared by 6 bases and J by 5 bases, with 11 bases between. The CDR3 reads CASRTGPHNEQFF. The DNA for the CDR3 is TGTGCCAGCAGAACCGGGCCGCACAATGAGCAGTTCTTC.

This clone turned up a few times. The rearrangement uses TRBV5-6 and TRBJ2-3; D not certain. Germline assignment: CDR1 SGHDT and CDR2 YYEEEE. Trimming took off 1 base at V and 1 base at J, with 10 bases between the two ends. The CDR3 runs 15 residues. The CDR3: CASSLYFPGTDTQYF. In nucleotides, the CDR3 is TGTGCCAGCAGCTTGTATTTCCCGGGCACAGATACGCAGTATTTT.

The sample holds a few counts of this clone. Compared with germline, one end of the junction differs, possibly owing to a read error. This chain uses TRBV7-7 with TRBJ2-5, with D uncertain. Germline CDR1 is SSHAT and CDR2 is FNYEAQ (reference sequence). This CDR3 region has 14 residues. The CDR3 sequence: CASSPPNGQETQYF. The CDR3 DNA reads TGTGCTAGCAGCCCGCCGAACGGACAAGAGACCCAGTACTTC.

V gene TRBV5-1 combines with J gene TRBJ2-2, with a possible D match to TRBD2 (5 bases). V dropped 0 bases and J dropped 6 bases, with 12 bases sitting between them. The CDR3 is 15 residues long. The germline V gene has CDR1 SGHRS and CDR2 YFSETQ. The CDR3 sequence: CASSLDGEAAGELFF. As DNA, the CDR3 is TGCGCCAGCAGCTTGGACGGGGAAGCGGCCGGGGAGCTGTTTTTT.

This clone showed up just a few times. The chain uses TRBV4-1 and TRBJ2-3; TRBD2 might be the D (5 bases). V lost 1 base, J lost 0 bases, and 8 bases lay in between. This CDR3 region has 15 residues. Germline CDR1 MGHRA, CDR2 YSYEKL. The CDR3 sequence: CASSQVGASTDTQYF. As DNA, the CDR3 is TGCGCCAGCAGCCAAGTGGGAGCCAGCACAGATACGCAGTATTTT.

The sample holds a few counts of this clone. The rearrangement joins TRBV4-2 to TRBJ2-7, with D unresolved. The V and J ends lost 1 base and 2 bases respectively, with 15 bases between them. Germline V CDR1 and CDR2: LGHNA, YNFKEQ. The CDR3 sequence is 16 residues long. The CDR3 DNA sequence: TGTGCCAGCAGCCAAGTAATGGGTCCAACTACCTACGAGCAGTACTTC. It encodes CASSQVMGPTTYEQYF.

The sample holds a few counts of this clone. The chain employs TRBV6-6 and TRBJ2-2; D is perhaps TRBD1 (5 bases). In germline, CDR1 is MNHNY, CDR2 SVGAGI (reference sequence). Between the trimmed V and J ends, which lost 8 bases and 2 bases, there was a span of 15 bases. This CDR3 region has 15 residues. The DNA for the CDR3 is TGTGCCAGCTCCTGGGGCCTTCCCAACACCGGGGAGCTGTTTTTT. Translated, it gives CASSWGLPNTGELFF.

This clone has more than one count but fewer than ten. CDR3 sequence reads: CASSEGPATNEKLFF. DNA for the CDR3: TGCGCCAGCAGTGAGGGGCCTGCAACTAATGAAAAACTGTTTTTT. The gene calls are TRBV10-1 and TRBJ1-4; D ambiguous. V gave up 2 bases and J gave up 0 bases, with 7 bases separating them. Germline CDR1 is WNHNN and CDR2 is SYGVQD (reference sequence). The CDR3 runs to 15 residues.

The genes are TRBV9 and TRBJ1-4; 8 positions agree with TRBD1. Germline assignment: CDR1 SGDLS and CDR2 YYNGEE. Germline trimming cut 4 bases from V and 8 bases from J; bases unmatched to any gene: 7. This CDR3 is built from 14 residues. CDR3 protein: CASSQLTGDEKLFF. In nucleotides, the CDR3 is TGTGCCAGCAGCCAACTGACAGGGGACGAAAAACTGTTTTTT.

J is TRBJ2-3 and V is TRBV11-2; the D gene is possibly TRBD1 (5 bases). CDR3 length: 16 amino acids. Trimming shortened V by 3 bases and J by 2 bases, and 15 bases separated the two germline ends. Per the germline V gene, CDR1 is SGHAT and CDR2 is FQNNGV. In DNA form, the CDR3 reads TGTGCCAGCAGCTTTCTCCAGGGTTCAAACACAGATACGCAGTATTTT. This encodes CASSFLQGSNTDTQYF. Together with reference TRBV11-2 and TRBJ2-3, the CDR3 gives the full variable domain: EAGVAQSPRYKIIEKRQSVAFWCNPISGHATLYWYQQILGQGPKLLIQFQNNGVVDDSQLPKDRFSAERLKGVDSTLKIQPAKLEDSAVYLCASSFLQGSNTDTQYFGPGTRLTVL.

V is TRBV7-9 and J is TRBJ1-2, with D unresolved. V was pared by 2 bases and J by 6 bases, with 22 bases between. The CDR3 runs to 17 residues. Germline V CDR1 and CDR2: SEHNR, FQNEAQ (reference sequence). The CDR3 protein is CASSLNGSSANPDGYTF. The CDR3 DNA is TGTGCCAGCAGCTTAAATGGTTCCTCCGCCAACCCCGATGGCTACACCTTC. The full variable domain, in which reference TRBV7-9 and TRBJ1-2 provide the parts outside the CDR3, is DTGVSQNPRHKITKRGQNVTFRCDPISEHNRLYWYRQTLGQGPEFLTYFQNEAQLEKSRLLSDRFSAERPKGSFSTLEIQRTEQGDSAMYLCASSLNGSSANPDGYTFGSGTRLTVV.

This clone was counted only a few times. The genes are TRBV11-2 and TRBJ2-7; D is undetermined. Germline assignment: CDR1 SGHAT and CDR2 FQNNGV. The V gene lost 6 bases and the J gene lost 3 bases, with 6 bases spanning the gap. This CDR3 region has 11 residues. The CDR3 is CASSWDYEQYF. For the CDR3, the DNA is TGTGCCAGCAGTTGGGACTACGAGCAGTACTTC. Full variable domain (outside the CDR3, taken from reference TRBV11-2 and TRBJ2-7): EAGVAQSPRYKIIEKRQSVAFWCNPISGHATLYWYQQILGQGPKLLIQFQNNGVVDDSQLPKDRFSAERLKGVDSTLKIQPAKLEDSAVYLCASSWDYEQYFGPGTRLTVT.

The chain joins TRBV6-5 to TRBJ1-2, with D possibly matching TRBD1 (6 bases). The CDR3 consists of 15 residues. Germline V gene data show CDR1 as MNHEY and CDR2 as SVGAGI. V lost 4 bases and J lost 2, with 14 bases in between. The chain's CDR3 is CASSLGHGGNYGYTF. CDR3 bases: TGTGCCAGCAGTTTGGGACACGGTGGGAACTATGGCTACACCTTC.

Ten or more counts support this clone. The chain is built from TRBV7-3 and TRBJ1-2; TRBD1 matches at 7 bases. V lost 2 bases to trimming and J lost 3 bases; unmatched junction nucleotides: 6. The CDR3 has 15 amino acids. Germline V gene data show CDR1 as SGHTA and CDR2 as FQGTGA. The CDR3 nucleotides are TGTGCCAGCAGCTTAGCCCGGGACAGACACTATGGCTACACCTTC. It is translated as CASSLARDRHYGYTF.

On this clone: Other DNA sequences from this sample encode an identical CDR3 as well. The chain has TRBV6-6 and TRBJ1-1, with D possibly being TRBD1 (6 bases). The CDR3 extends over 12 amino acids. CDR1 is MNHNY and CDR2 is SVGAGI in the germline V gene (reference sequence). The ends were cut back, 2 bases at V and 8 bases at J, with 9 bases in the middle. CDR3 DNA: TGTGCCAGCAGTTACCGGGGGGCGGAAGCTTTCTTT. Translating it yields CASSYRGAEAFF.